Below, 12 T cell receptor beta chains from the same sample are listed, as sequenced in a study of blood T cell repertoires in COVID-19 (dated by TCRdb to about 2020). The method behind the library was the immunoSEQ multiplex PCR assay. TCRdb carries this immuneACCESS record with in-frame sequences only. Its versions omit some clonotypes, under half of them owing to an unresolved V gene in the studies checked, with the rest unexplained. Here the sample has roughly 59,000 clones; 78% occur a single time. The ten largest clones capture approximately 12% of the sample. Sequencing was carried out using peripheral blood. These receptors all stem from an elderly man with acute or convalescent COVID-19.

The rearrangement links TRBV19 to TRBJ1-1; tentatively, D is TRBD1 (6 bases). CDR1 and CDR2 (germline): LNHDA, SQIVND (reference sequence). The CDR3 totals 14 residues. Trimming removed 5 bases from V and 4 bases from J, with 14 bases in between. This CDR3 reads CASSAKTGPTEAFF. The CDR3, as DNA: TGTGCCAGTAGTGCCAAAACAGGGCCCACTGAAGCTTTCTTT. Complete variable domain (other parts from reference TRBV19 and TRBJ1-1): DGGITQSPKYLFRKEGQNVTLSCEQNLNHDAMYWYRQDPGQGLRLIYYSQIVNDFQKGDIAEGYSVSREKKESFPLTVTSAQKNPTAFYLCASSAKTGPTEAFFGQGTRLTVV.

The rearrangement joins TRBV2 to TRBJ2-7, with a possible D match to TRBD1 (5 bases). CDR3 length: 12 residues. V dropped 3 bases and J dropped 3 bases, with 6 bases sitting between them. Germline V lookup: CDR1 SNHLY, CDR2 FYNNEI. The CDR3 loop reads CASSDQGYEQYF. The CDR3 DNA follows: TGTGCCAGCAGTGATCAGGGCTACGAGCAGTACTTC.

The V call is TRBV7-9, the J call TRBJ2-1; tentatively, D is TRBD2 (5 bases). V dropped 1 base and J dropped 3 bases, with 10 bases sitting between them. CDR1 and CDR2 (germline): SEHNR, FQNEAQ (reference sequence). This CDR3 region has 15 residues. In DNA form, the CDR3 reads TGTGCCAGCAGCTTAGGGGAGAACCACTACAATGAGCAGTTCTTC. The encoded protein is CASSLGENHYNEQFF. Variable domain in full (rest from reference TRBV7-9 and TRBJ2-1): DTGVSQNPRHKITKRGQNVTFRCDPISEHNRLYWYRQTLGQGPEFLTYFQNEAQLEKSRLLSDRFSAERPKGSFSTLEIQRTEQGDSAMYLCASSLGENHYNEQFFGPGTRLTVL.

The chain links TRBV5-1 to TRBJ2-1; no clear D. There are 14 residues in the CDR3. The germline V gene has CDR1 SGHRS and CDR2 YFSETQ. V lost 1 base and J 5 bases, leaving 10 bases between the germline ends. The CDR3: CASSLRDTHNEQFF. CDR3 nucleotide sequence: TGCGCCAGCAGCTTGCGAGACACCCACAATGAGCAGTTCTTC.

This clone was seen just once. The chain recombines TRBV19 with TRBJ1-2, with a weak D call TRBD1 (6 bases). V was trimmed by 6 bases and J by 2 bases, leaving 16 bases between them. The CDR3 covers 15 residues. Germline-derived CDR1 and CDR2 are LNHDA and SQIVND (reference sequence). The CDR3 region is CASSPIQTGNYGYTF. In DNA, the CDR3 is TGTGCCAGTAGCCCTATCCAGACAGGCAACTATGGCTACACCTTC.

The J gene is TRBJ1-1, the V gene TRBV5-1; no reliable D call. The CDR3 length is 14 residues. V lost 1 base and J 0 bases, leaving 7 bases between the germline ends. Germline CDR1 is SGHRS and CDR2 is YFSETQ. The CDR3 sequence: CASSLYTMNTEAFF. As DNA, the CDR3 is TGCGCCAGCAGCTTGTACACCATGAACACTGAAGCTTTCTTT.

The chain has TRBV25-1 and TRBJ1-1; D is uncertain. This CDR3 is 14 amino acids long. Trimming pared 8 bases from V and 4 bases from J, leaving 17 bases between. CDR1 is MGHDK, CDR2 SYGVNS, per germline. The CDR3 protein is CASSPARMGTEAFF. As DNA, the CDR3 is TGTGCCAGCTCCCCGGCGCGGATGGGCACTGAAGCTTTCTTT.

This chain uses TRBV10-2 with TRBJ2-1, with D unclear. Germline CDR1 is WSHSY and CDR2 is SAAADI. With 7 bases removed from V and 1 base from J, the gap between germline ends came to 14 bases. This CDR3 contains 15 residues. The CDR3 is CASTSETLSYNEQFF. The CDR3 nucleotides are TGCGCCAGCACCTCCGAGACACTTTCCTACAATGAGCAGTTCTTC.

This chain links TRBV7-2 with TRBJ2-7; 9 nucleotides align to TRBD2. Germline values: CDR1 SGHTA, CDR2 FQGNSA. The CDR3 runs 13 residues. The junction had 3 bases not matched to a gene; V was cut back by 5 bases and J by 4 bases. CDR3 protein: CASSAGGPYEQYF. CDR3 DNA: TGTGCCAGCAGCGCGGGAGGGCCTTACGAGCAGTACTTC.

The chain is built from TRBV6-1 and TRBJ1-1, with D unclear. Trimming left V 1 base short and J 5 bases short, with 5 bases between. Germline loops: CDR1 MNHNS, CDR2 SASEGT. This CDR3 is built from 12 residues. The CDR3 DNA reads TGTGCCAGCAGTGAAGTCAGGACTGAAGCTTTCTTT. It specifies CASSEVRTEAFF.

The chain carries TRBV5-5 and TRBJ1-2; D is uncertain. This CDR3 contains 13 residues. Germline V gives CDR1 SGHKS, CDR2 YYEKEE (reference sequence). V lost 0 bases and J 8 bases, leaving 11 bases between the germline ends. The CDR3 here is CASSLAAGYGYTF. CDR3 coding DNA: TGTGCCAGCAGCTTGGCCGCGGGTTACGGCTACACCTTC.

The rearrangement joins TRBV3-1 (or the pseudogene TRBV3-2) to TRBJ2-7; 8 nucleotides align to TRBD1. Germline V CDR1 and CDR2: LGHDT, YNNKEL (reference sequence). CDR3 length: 16 amino acids. V lost 0 bases to trimming and J lost 4 bases; unmatched junction nucleotides: 8. As DNA, the CDR3 is TGTGCCAGCAGCCAAGAAGCGGCCAGGGGGCGATACGAGCAGTACTTC. Translation gives CASSQEAARGRYEQYF.